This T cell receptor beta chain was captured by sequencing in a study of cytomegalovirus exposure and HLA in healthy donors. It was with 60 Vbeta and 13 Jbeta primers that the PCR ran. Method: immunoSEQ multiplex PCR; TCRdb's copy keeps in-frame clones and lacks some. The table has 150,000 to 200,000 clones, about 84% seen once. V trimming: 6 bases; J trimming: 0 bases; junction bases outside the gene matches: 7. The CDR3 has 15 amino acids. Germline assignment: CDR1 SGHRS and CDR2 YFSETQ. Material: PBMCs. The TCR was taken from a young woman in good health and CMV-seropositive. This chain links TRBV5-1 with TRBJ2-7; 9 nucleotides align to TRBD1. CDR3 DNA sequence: TGCGCCAGCACCTGGGGGACAGGGTTCTCCTACGAGCAGTACTTC. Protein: CASTWGTGFSYEQYF.